The present T cell receptor (beta chain) was sequenced within a study of blood T cell repertoires in COVID-19. TCRdb's copy holds only in-frame clones and misses some; the assay was immunoSEQ multiplex PCR. The sample includes about 160,000 clones, approximately 82% of them seen just once. CDR1 is LGHDT and CDR2 is YNNKEL in the germline V gene (reference sequence). V gave up 1 base and J gave up 5 bases, with 14 bases separating them. This CDR3 is 15 amino acids long. Sequenced sample: peripheral blood. The TCR was taken from a woman older than 75 with acute or convalescent COVID-19. V and J are TRBV3-1 (or the pseudogene TRBV3-2) and TRBJ2-5; a possible D gene is TRBD1 (7 bases). The CDR3 region has the DNA TGTGCCAGCAGCCAAGCCGGCAGGGGGGAGGAGACCCAGTACTTC. It codes for CASSQAGRGEETQYF.